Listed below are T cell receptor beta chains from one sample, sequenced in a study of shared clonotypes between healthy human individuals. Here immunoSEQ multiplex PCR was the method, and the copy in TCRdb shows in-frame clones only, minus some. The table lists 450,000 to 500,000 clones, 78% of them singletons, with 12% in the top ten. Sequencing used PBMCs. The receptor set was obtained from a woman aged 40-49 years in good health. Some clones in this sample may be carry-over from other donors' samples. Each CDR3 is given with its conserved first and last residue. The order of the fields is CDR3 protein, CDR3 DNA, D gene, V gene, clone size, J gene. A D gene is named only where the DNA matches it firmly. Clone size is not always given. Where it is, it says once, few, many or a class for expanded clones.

CDR3aa: CASSPDRFSPLHF; CDR3nt: TGTGCCAGCAGCCCGGACAGGTTTTCACCCCTCCACTTT; d_gene: TRBD1; v_gene: TRBV11-2; abundance: NA; j_gene: TRBJ1-6
CDR3aa: CASSPWSGGYEQYF; CDR3nt: TGTGCCAGCAGCCCATGGAGTGGGGGCTACGAGCAGTACTTC; d_gene: NA; v_gene: TRBV6-6; abundance: NA; j_gene: TRBJ2-7
CDR3aa: CASSIFQNQPQHF; CDR3nt: TGTGCCAGTAGTATATTCCAAAATCAGCCCCAGCATTTT; d_gene: NA; v_gene: TRBV19; abundance: few; j_gene: TRBJ1-5
CDR3aa: CASRDSSGRITGELFF; CDR3nt: TGTGCCAGCAGAGACTCTAGCGGGAGAATAACCGGGGAGCTGTTTTTT; d_gene: TRBD2; v_gene: TRBV28; abundance: few; j_gene: TRBJ2-2
CDR3aa: CASSDGGSETQYF; CDR3nt: TGTGCCAGCAGTGACGGGGGGTCGGAGACCCAGTACTTC; d_gene: TRBD2; v_gene: TRBV2; abundance: NA; j_gene: TRBJ2-5
CDR3aa: CASSYTSSNEQFF; CDR3nt: TGTGCCAGCAGCTACACTAGCAGCAATGAGCAGTTCTTC; d_gene: NA; v_gene: TRBV11-3; abundance: few; j_gene: TRBJ2-1
CDR3aa: CASSDYLETQYF; CDR3nt: TGCGCCAGCAGCGACTACCTAGAGACCCAGTACTTC; d_gene: NA; v_gene: TRBV10-2; abundance: once; j_gene: TRBJ2-5
CDR3aa: CASSSTYEQYF; CDR3nt: TGCGCCAGCAGCTCAACCTACGAGCAGTACTTC; d_gene: NA; v_gene: TRBV5-1; abundance: NA; j_gene: TRBJ2-7
CDR3aa: CASSLGTVNSPLHF; CDR3nt: TGCGCCAGCAGCTTGGGGACAGTGAATTCACCCCTCCACTTT; d_gene: TRBD1; v_gene: TRBV4-3; abundance: NA; j_gene: TRBJ1-6
CDR3aa: CASTRGADNEKLFF; CDR3nt: TGCGCCAGCACCCGCGGGGCTGATAATGAAAAACTGTTTTTT; d_gene: NA; v_gene: TRBV5-1; abundance: NA; j_gene: TRBJ1-4
CDR3aa: CASSFNSVNNEQFF; CDR3nt: TGCGCCAGCAGCTTCAACAGTGTAAACAATGAGCAGTTCTTC; d_gene: NA; v_gene: TRBV5-1; abundance: NA; j_gene: TRBJ2-1
CDR3aa: CTSSPQGTPPEQYF; CDR3nt: TGCACCAGCAGCCCCCAGGGGACCCCCCCCGAGCAGTACTTC; d_gene: NA; v_gene: TRBV1; abundance: NA; j_gene: TRBJ2-7
CDR3aa: CASSQSTWGGTYNEQFF; CDR3nt: TGCGCCAGCAGCCAATCAACGTGGGGGGGTACCTACAATGAGCAGTTCTTC; d_gene: TRBD2; v_gene: TRBV4-1; abundance: NA; j_gene: TRBJ2-1
CDR3aa: CASSFRMNTEAFF; CDR3nt: TGTGCCAGCAGCTTTCGCATGAACACTGAAGCTTTCTTT; d_gene: NA; v_gene: TRBV7-2; abundance: NA; j_gene: TRBJ1-1
CDR3aa: CATSRDGDSFYEQYF; CDR3nt: TGTGCCACCAGCAGAGATGGCGACTCCTTCTACGAGCAGTACTTC; d_gene: NA; v_gene: TRBV15; abundance: few; j_gene: TRBJ2-7
CDR3aa: CASRSWGGNEQYF; CDR3nt: TGCGCCAGCAGATCGTGGGGGGGGAACGAGCAGTACTTC; d_gene: TRBD2; v_gene: TRBV10-2; abundance: NA; j_gene: TRBJ2-7
CDR3aa: CASSFLTETQYF; CDR3nt: TGTGCCAGCAGTTTTTTAACGGAGACCCAGTACTTC; d_gene: NA; v_gene: TRBV28; abundance: NA; j_gene: TRBJ2-5
CDR3aa: CASSQVANEKLFF; CDR3nt: TGTGCCAGCAGCCAAGTCGCTAATGAAAAACTGTTTTTT; d_gene: NA; v_gene: TRBV14; abundance: once; j_gene: TRBJ1-4
CDR3aa: CASSVEPGGGSDTQYF; CDR3nt: TGTGCCAGCAGCGTAGAGCCAGGGGGCGGTTCAGATACGCAGTATTTT; d_gene: TRBD1; v_gene: TRBV9; abundance: NA; j_gene: TRBJ2-3
CDR3aa: CASSLGRQLNQPQHF; CDR3nt: TGTGCCAGTAGTTTAGGTCGGCAGCTCAATCAGCCCCAGCATTTT; d_gene: NA; v_gene: TRBV19; abundance: once; j_gene: TRBJ1-5
CDR3aa: CASSSQGPLNYGYTF; CDR3nt: TGTGCCAGCAGCTCACAGGGGCCCCTGAACTATGGCTACACCTTC; d_gene: TRBD1; v_gene: TRBV7-2; abundance: NA; j_gene: TRBJ1-2
CDR3aa: CASSETRQGYEQYF; CDR3nt: TGTGCCAGCAGTGAAACCCGACAGGGGTACGAGCAGTACTTC; d_gene: TRBD1; v_gene: TRBV2; abundance: many; j_gene: TRBJ2-7
CDR3aa: CASSLVGDRGRSLHF; CDR3nt: TGTGCCAGCAGCTTGGTCGGGGACAGGGGGAGGTCCCTCCACTTT; d_gene: TRBD1; v_gene: TRBV5-6; abundance: NA; j_gene: TRBJ1-6
CDR3aa: CAISENWDRALQGTEAFF; CDR3nt: TGTGCCATCAGTGAGAATTGGGACAGGGCACTCCAAGGGACTGAAGCTTTCTTT; d_gene: TRBD1; v_gene: TRBV10-3; abundance: NA; j_gene: TRBJ1-1
CDR3aa: CASSLGSGDEKLFF; CDR3nt: TGTGCCAGCAGCTTAGGTTCAGGGGATGAAAAACTGTTTTTT; d_gene: NA; v_gene: TRBV7-2; abundance: once; j_gene: TRBJ1-4
CDR3aa: CASSLALAGQGSYEQYF; CDR3nt: TGTGCCAGCAGCTTAGCCCTAGCGGGACAGGGCTCCTACGAGCAGTACTTC; d_gene: NA; v_gene: TRBV7-8; abundance: NA; j_gene: TRBJ2-7
CDR3aa: CASSGGAGYYGYTF; CDR3nt: TGTGCCAGCAGCGGGGGGGCAGGGTACTATGGCTACACCTTC; d_gene: NA; v_gene: TRBV5-4; abundance: NA; j_gene: TRBJ1-2
CDR3aa: CASSPGGLADTQYF; CDR3nt: TGTGCCAGCTCTCCGGGGGGATTGGCAGATACGCAGTATTTT; d_gene: TRBD2; v_gene: TRBV28; abundance: NA; j_gene: TRBJ2-3
CDR3aa: CASSQDIVGGANVLTF; CDR3nt: TGCGCCAGCAGCCAAGATATTGTGGGTGGGGCCAACGTCCTGACTTTC; d_gene: NA; v_gene: TRBV4-3; abundance: few; j_gene: TRBJ2-6
CDR3aa: CASSVGRDNEQFF; CDR3nt: TGTGCCAGCAGCGTGGGACGGGACAATGAGCAGTTCTTC; d_gene: NA; v_gene: TRBV9; abundance: NA; j_gene: TRBJ2-1
CDR3aa: CASSPTGYEQYF; CDR3nt: TGTGCCAGCAGCCCGACAGGATACGAGCAGTACTTC; d_gene: NA; v_gene: TRBV13; abundance: NA; j_gene: TRBJ2-7
CDR3aa: CASSWTGAIYEQYF; CDR3nt: TGTGCCAGCAGCTGGACAGGGGCGATCTACGAGCAGTACTTC; d_gene: TRBD1; v_gene: TRBV7-9; abundance: NA; j_gene: TRBJ2-7
CDR3aa: CAWSVGASGRAGFLHNEQFF; CDR3nt: TGTGCCTGGAGTGTAGGGGCTAGCGGGAGGGCGGGATTTCTCCACAATGAGCAGTTCTTC; d_gene: TRBD2; v_gene: TRBV30; abundance: NA; j_gene: TRBJ2-1
CDR3aa: CASSPLGGLRYEQYF; CDR3nt: TGTGCCAGCAGCCCCCTGGGAGGACTTCGGTACGAGCAGTACTTC; d_gene: NA; v_gene: TRBV11-2; abundance: once; j_gene: TRBJ2-7
CDR3aa: CASRPDAYNEQFF; CDR3nt: TGTGCCAGCAGACCCGACGCTTACAATGAGCAGTTCTTC; d_gene: NA; v_gene: TRBV7-2; abundance: NA; j_gene: TRBJ2-1
CDR3aa: CASSPVVARETQYF; CDR3nt: TGTGCCAGCAGCCCCGTGGTAGCGAGGGAGACCCAGTACTTC; d_gene: NA; v_gene: TRBV7-9; abundance: NA; j_gene: TRBJ2-5
CDR3aa: CAYAISNQPQHF; CDR3nt: TGTGCCTACGCAATTAGCAATCAGCCCCAGCATTTT; d_gene: NA; v_gene: TRBV30; abundance: NA; j_gene: TRBJ1-5
CDR3aa: CASRGTSGGSYEQYF; CDR3nt: TGTGCCAGCAGGGGGACTAGCGGGGGCTCCTACGAGCAGTACTTC; d_gene: TRBD2; v_gene: TRBV6-6; abundance: NA; j_gene: TRBJ2-7
CDR3aa: CASSVAGPDTQYF; CDR3nt: TGTGCCAGCAGCGTAGCCGGACCAGATACGCAGTATTTT; d_gene: NA; v_gene: TRBV9; abundance: once; j_gene: TRBJ2-3
CDR3aa: CASSTLVGGTANNSPLHF; CDR3nt: TGTGCCAGCAGTACTCTGGTGGGGGGGACGGCTAATAATTCACCCCTCCACTTT; d_gene: NA; v_gene: TRBV27; abundance: NA; j_gene: TRBJ1-6
CDR3aa: CSVEGSGTGGRYTF; CDR3nt: TGCAGCGTTGAAGGCTCCGGGACAGGGGGCCGCTACACCTTC; d_gene: TRBD1; v_gene: TRBV29-1; abundance: many; j_gene: TRBJ1-2
CDR3aa: CASSVSGTDTQYF; CDR3nt: TGTGCCAGCAGCGTCAGCGGGACGGATACGCAGTATTTT; d_gene: TRBD2; v_gene: TRBV9; abundance: NA; j_gene: TRBJ2-3
CDR3aa: CASNPTRGSYSNQPQHF; CDR3nt: TGTGCCAGTAATCCTACTCGAGGCAGCTATAGCAATCAGCCCCAGCATTTT; d_gene: NA; v_gene: TRBV19; abundance: NA; j_gene: TRBJ1-5
CDR3aa: CASLLAGRYNEQFF; CDR3nt: TGCGCCAGCCTCTTAGCGGGAAGATACAATGAGCAGTTCTTC; d_gene: TRBD2; v_gene: TRBV10-2; abundance: NA; j_gene: TRBJ2-1
CDR3aa: CASSPGESRGTQYF; CDR3nt: TGTGCCAGCTCACCAGGGGAGTCAAGGGGTACGCAGTATTTT; d_gene: NA; v_gene: TRBV18; abundance: few; j_gene: TRBJ2-3
CDR3aa: CASSQSGSPYEQYF; CDR3nt: TGTGCCAGCAGCCAGTCCGGGAGTCCGTACGAGCAGTACTTC; d_gene: NA; v_gene: TRBV4-2; abundance: NA; j_gene: TRBJ2-7